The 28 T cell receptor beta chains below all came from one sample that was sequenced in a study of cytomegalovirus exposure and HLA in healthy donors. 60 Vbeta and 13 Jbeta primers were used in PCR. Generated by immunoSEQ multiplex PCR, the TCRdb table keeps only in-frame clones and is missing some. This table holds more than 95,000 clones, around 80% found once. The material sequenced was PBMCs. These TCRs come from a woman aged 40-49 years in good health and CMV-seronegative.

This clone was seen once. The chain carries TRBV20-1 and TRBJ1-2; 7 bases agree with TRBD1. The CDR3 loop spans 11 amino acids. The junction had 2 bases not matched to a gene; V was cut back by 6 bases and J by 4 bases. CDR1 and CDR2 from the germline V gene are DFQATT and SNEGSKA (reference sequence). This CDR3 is CSAGTAYGYTF. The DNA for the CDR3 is TGCAGTGCGGGGACAGCCTATGGCTACACCTTC.

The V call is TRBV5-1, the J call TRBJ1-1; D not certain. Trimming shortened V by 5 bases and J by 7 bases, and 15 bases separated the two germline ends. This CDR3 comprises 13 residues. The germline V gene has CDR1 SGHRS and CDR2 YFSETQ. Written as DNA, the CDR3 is TGCGCCAGCAGAACTGACACGGGGAGTGAAGCTTTCTTT. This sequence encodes CASRTDTGSEAFF.

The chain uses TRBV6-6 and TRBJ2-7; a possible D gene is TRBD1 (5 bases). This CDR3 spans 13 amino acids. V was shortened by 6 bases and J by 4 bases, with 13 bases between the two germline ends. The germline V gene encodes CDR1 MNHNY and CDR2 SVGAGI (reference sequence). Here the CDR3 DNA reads TGTGCCAGCAGGGCAGGGTATGGGTACGAGCAGTACTTC. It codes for CASRAGYGYEQYF.

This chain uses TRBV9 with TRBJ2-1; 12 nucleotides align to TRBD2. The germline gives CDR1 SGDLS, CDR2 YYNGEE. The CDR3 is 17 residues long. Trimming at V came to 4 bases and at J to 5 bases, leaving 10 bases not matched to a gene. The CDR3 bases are TGTGCCAGCAGCCCCCACCGGACTAGCGGGGAGGACAATGAGCAGTTCTTC. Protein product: CASSPHRTSGEDNEQFF.

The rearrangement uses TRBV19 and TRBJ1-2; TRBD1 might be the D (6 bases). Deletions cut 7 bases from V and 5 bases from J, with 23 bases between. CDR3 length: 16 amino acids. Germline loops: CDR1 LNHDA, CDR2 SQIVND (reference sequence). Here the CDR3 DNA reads TGTGCCAGTAAAATAACAGGGTCGGGGCTGCAGTATGGCTACACCTTC. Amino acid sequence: CASKITGSGLQYGYTF.

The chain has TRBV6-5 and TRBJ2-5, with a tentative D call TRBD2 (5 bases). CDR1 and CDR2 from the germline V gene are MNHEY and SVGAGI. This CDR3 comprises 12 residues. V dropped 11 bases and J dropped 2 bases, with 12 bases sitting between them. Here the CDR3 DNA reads TGTGCCGGAATAGGAGGTCAAGAGACCCAGTACTTC. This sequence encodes CAGIGGQETQYF.

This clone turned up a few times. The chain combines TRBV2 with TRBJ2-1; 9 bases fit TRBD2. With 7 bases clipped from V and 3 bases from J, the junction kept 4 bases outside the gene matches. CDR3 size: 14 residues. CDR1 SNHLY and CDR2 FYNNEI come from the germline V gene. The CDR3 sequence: CASNPSGDYNEQFF. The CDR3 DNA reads TGTGCCAGCAATCCTAGCGGGGACTACAATGAGCAGTTCTTC. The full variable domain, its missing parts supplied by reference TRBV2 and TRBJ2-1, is EPEVTQTPSHQVTQMGQEVILRCVPISNHLYFYWYRQILGQKVEFLVSFYNNEISEKSEIFDDQFSVERPDGSNFTLKIRSTKLEDSAMYFCASNPSGDYNEQFFGPGTRLTVL.

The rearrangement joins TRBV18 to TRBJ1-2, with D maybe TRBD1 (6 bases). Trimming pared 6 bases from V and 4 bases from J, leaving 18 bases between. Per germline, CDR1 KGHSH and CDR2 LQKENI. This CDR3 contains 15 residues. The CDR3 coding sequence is TGTGCCAGCTCTCCCCGGGACATAATGCCCTATGGCTACACCTTC. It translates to CASSPRDIMPYGYTF.

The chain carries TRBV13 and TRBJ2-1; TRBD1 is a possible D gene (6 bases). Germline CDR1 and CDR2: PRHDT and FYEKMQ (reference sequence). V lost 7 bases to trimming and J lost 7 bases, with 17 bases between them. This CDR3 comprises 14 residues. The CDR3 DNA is TGTGCCAGCACCCAGGGGACCCCTGGGAATGAGCAGTTCTTC. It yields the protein CASTQGTPGNEQFF.

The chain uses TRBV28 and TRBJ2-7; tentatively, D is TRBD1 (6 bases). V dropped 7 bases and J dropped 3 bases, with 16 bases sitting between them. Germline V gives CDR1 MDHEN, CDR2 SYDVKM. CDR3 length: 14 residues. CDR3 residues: CASTLEGGIYEQYF. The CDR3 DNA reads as TGTGCCAGCACCTTAGAAGGGGGAATCTACGAGCAGTACTTC.

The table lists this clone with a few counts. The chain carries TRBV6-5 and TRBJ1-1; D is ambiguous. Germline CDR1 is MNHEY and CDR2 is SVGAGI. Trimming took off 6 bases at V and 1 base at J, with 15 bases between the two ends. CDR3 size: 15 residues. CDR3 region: CASSLAGWWNTEAFF. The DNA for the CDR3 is TGTGCCAGCAGCTTGGCGGGGTGGTGGAACACTGAAGCTTTCTTT.

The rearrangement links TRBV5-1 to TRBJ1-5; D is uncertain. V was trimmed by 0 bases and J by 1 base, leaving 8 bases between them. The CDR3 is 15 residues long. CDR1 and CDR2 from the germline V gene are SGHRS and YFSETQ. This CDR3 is CASSLGQSSNQPQHF. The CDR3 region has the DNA TGCGCCAGCAGCTTGGGGCAATCAAGCAATCAGCCCCAGCATTTT.

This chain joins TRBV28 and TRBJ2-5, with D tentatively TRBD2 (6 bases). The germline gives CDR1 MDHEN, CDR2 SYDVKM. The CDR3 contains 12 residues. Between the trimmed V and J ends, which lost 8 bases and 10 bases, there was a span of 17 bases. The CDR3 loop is CASGLTTGNQYF. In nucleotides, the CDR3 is TGTGCCAGCGGACTAACGACGGGAAACCAGTACTTC.

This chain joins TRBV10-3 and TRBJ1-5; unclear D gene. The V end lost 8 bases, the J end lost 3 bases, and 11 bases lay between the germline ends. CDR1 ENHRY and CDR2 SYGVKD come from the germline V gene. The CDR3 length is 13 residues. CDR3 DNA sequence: TGTGCCATCGCTCCGGAGGTCAATCAGCCCCAGCATTTT. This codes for CAIAPEVNQPQHF.

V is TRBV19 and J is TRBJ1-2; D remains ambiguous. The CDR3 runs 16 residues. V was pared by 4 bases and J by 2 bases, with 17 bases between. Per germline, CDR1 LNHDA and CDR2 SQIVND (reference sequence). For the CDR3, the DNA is TGTGCCAGTAGTACAGGTTCGGCGCCAGGAAACTATGGCTACACCTTC. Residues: CASSTGSAPGNYGYTF.

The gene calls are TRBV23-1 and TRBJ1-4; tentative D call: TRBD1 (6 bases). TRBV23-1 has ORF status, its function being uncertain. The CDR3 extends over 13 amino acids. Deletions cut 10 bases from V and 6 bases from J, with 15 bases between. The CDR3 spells CANRELLYEKLFF. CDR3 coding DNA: TGCGCCAACAGGGAGTTACTTTATGAAAAACTGTTTTTT.

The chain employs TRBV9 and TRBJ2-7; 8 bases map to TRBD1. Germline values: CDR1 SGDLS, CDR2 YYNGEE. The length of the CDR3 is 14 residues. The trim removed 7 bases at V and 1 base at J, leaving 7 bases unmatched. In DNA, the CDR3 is TGTGCCAGCGGACAGGGTCCAATATCCTACGAGCAGTACTTC. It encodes CASGQGPISYEQYF.

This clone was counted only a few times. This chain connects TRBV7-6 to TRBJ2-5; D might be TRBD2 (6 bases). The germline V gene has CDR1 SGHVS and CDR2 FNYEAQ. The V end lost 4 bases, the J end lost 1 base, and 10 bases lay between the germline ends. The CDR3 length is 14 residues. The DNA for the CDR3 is TGTGCCAGCAGCTCGGGGACTCTCCAAGAGACCCAGTACTTC. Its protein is CASSSGTLQETQYF. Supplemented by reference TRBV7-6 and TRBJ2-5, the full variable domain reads GAGVSQSPRYKVTKRGQDVALRCDPISGHVSLYWYRQALGQGPEFLTYFNYEAQQDKSGLPNDRFSAERPEGSISTLTIQRTEQRDSAMYRCASSSGTLQETQYFGPGTRLLVL.

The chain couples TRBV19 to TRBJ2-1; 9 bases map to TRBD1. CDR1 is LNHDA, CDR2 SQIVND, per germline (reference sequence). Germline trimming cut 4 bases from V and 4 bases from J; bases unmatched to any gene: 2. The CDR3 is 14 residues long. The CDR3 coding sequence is TGTGCCAGTAGTAAACAGGGGGCGTACAATGAGCAGTTCTTC. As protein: CASSKQGAYNEQFF.

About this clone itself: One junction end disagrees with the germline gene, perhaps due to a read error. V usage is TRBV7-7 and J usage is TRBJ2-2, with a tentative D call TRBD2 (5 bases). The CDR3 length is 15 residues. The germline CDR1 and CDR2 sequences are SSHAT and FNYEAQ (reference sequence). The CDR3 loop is CASSPVGVNTGELFF. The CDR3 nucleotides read TGTGCTAGCAGCCCGGTGGGAGTGAACACCGGGGAGCTGTTTTTT.

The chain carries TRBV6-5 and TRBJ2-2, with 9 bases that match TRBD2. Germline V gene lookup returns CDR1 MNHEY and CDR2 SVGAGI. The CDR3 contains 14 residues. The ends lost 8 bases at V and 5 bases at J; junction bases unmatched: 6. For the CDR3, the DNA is TGTGCCAGCCGAGCGGGAGGAGAAACCGGGGAGCTGTTTTTT. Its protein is CASRAGGETGELFF.

CDR3 sequence: CASSTAGFSYNEQFF. The CDR3 DNA sequence: TGTGCCAGCAGTACCGCGGGGTTCTCCTACAATGAGCAGTTCTTC. The chain recombines TRBV9 with TRBJ2-1, with D possibly TRBD2 on 6 matching bases. Trimming took 5 bases from V and 0 from J, leaving 12 bases between them. This CDR3 region has 15 residues. Germline assignment: CDR1 SGDLS and CDR2 YYNGEE. Together with reference TRBV9 and TRBJ2-1, the CDR3 gives the full variable domain: DSGVTQTPKHLITATGQRVTLRCSPRSGDLSVYWYQQSLDQGLQFLIQYYNGEERAKGNILERFSAQQFPDLHSELNLSSLELGDSALYFCASSTAGFSYNEQFFGPGTRLTVL.

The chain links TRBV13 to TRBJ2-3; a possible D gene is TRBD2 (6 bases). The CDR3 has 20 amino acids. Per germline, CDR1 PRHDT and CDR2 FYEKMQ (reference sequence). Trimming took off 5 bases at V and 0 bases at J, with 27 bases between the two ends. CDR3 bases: TGTGCCAGCAGCCCGGGGGAGGCAGTAGTCGGTGAGACTAGCACAGATACGCAGTATTTT. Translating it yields CASSPGEAVVGETSTDTQYF. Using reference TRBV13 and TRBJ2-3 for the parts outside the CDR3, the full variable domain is AAGVIQSPRHLIKEKRETATLKCYPIPRHDTVYWYQQGPGQDPQFLISFYEKMQSDKGSIPDRFSAQQFSDYHSELNMSSLELGDSALYFCASSPGEAVVGETSTDTQYFGPGTRLTVL.

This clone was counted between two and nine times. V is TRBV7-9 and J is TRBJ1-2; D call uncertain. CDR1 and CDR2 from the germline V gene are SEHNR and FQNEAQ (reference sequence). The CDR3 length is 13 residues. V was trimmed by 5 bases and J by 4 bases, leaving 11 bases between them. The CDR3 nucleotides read TGTGCCAGCAGCCTAGGAGTTCGCTATGGCTACACCTTC. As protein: CASSLGVRYGYTF.

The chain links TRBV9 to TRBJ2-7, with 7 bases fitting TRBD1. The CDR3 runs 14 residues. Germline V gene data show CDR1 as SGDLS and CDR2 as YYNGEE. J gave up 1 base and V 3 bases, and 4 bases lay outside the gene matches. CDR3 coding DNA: TGTGCCAGCAGCGCGGGACAGCCTTCCTACGAGCAGTACTTC. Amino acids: CASSAGQPSYEQYF.

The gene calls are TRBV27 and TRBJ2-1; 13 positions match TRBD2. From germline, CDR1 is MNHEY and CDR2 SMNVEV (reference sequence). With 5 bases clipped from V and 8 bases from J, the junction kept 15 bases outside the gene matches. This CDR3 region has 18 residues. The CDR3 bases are TGTGCCAGCAGTCCACGGACTAGCGGGAGTAGCTCAGTTGATGAGCAGTTCTTC. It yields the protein CASSPRTSGSSSVDEQFF.

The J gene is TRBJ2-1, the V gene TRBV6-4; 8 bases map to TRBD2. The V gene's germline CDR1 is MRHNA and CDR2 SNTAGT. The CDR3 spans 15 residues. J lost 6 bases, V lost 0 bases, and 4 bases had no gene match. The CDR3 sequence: CASSDSELAVNEQFF. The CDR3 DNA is TGTGCCAGCAGTGACTCGGAACTAGCGGTCAATGAGCAGTTCTTC.

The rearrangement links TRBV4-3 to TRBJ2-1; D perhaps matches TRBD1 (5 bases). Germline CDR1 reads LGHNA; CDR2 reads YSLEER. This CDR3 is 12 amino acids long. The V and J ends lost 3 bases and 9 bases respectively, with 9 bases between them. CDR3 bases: TGCGCCAGCAGCCAGGGGCTAGGTGAGCAGTTCTTC. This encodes CASSQGLGEQFF.